This T cell receptor (beta chain) was obtained from a study of blood T cell repertoires in COVID-19. The germline V gene has CDR1 KGHSH and CDR2 LQKENI. This CDR3 is built from 14 residues. V shed 0 bases and J shed 5 bases, with 7 bases lying between them. Per the authors' pipeline: Nucleated cell counts were estimated from reference gene primer amplification. Assay used: immunoSEQ multiplex PCR; TCRdb lists only in-frame clones, some missing. Clonal size and the V and J genes are those of that table, whereas D and trimming came from the DNA. Of over 130,000 clones in the sample, roughly 85% were seen once.

The V gene is TRBV18, the J gene TRBJ2-2, with no clear D. Sample: peripheral blood. The sequence was obtained from a man aged 45-65 years with acute or convalescent COVID-19. The CDR3 DNA reads TGTGCCAGCTCACCACCGGCAATTACCGGGGAGCTGTTTTTT. Residues: CASSPPAITGELFF.